The next 20 T cell receptor beta chains were all read from a single sample in a study of T-cell reconstitution after alpha-beta-depleted transplantation in children. The authors prepared the TCRbeta library with unique molecular identifiers. Each CDR3 protein gets one entry after TCRdb re-called the PCR reads with MiXCR. The sample has approximately 500,000 distinct CDR3 sequences; approximately 10% are singletons. Here the sequenced sample was PBMCs, taken before TCRalphabeta/CD19-depleted stem cell transplant. Source of these receptors: a child aged 2 to 15 with inherited bone marrow failure, due to receive a stem cell transplant.

There are many counts of this clonotype. This chain joins TRBV4-3 and TRBJ2-7, with 10 positions matching TRBD2. J was trimmed by 4 bases and V by 1 base; bases with no gene match: 4. CDR3 length equals 15 residues. In germline, CDR1 is LGHNA, CDR2 YSLEER. The CDR3 loop is CASSQASGGRYEQYF. CDR3 DNA: TGCGCCAGCAGCCAAGCTAGCGGGGGACGGTACGAGCAGTACTTC.

The table lists this clonotype with a few counts. The chain carries TRBV30 and TRBJ2-7; D perhaps matches TRBD2 (6 bases). V dropped 3 bases and J dropped 4 bases, with 22 bases sitting between them. CDR3 length: 16 amino acids. The germline CDR1 and CDR2 sequences are GTSNPN and SVGIG (reference sequence). The CDR3 spells CAWRKPGLSGIYEQYF. The DNA of the CDR3 is TGTGCCTGGAGGAAACCGGGACTCTCGGGAATATACGAGCAGTACTTC.

This clonotype appeared many times. CDR3 loop: CSGSPSVYEQYF. The CDR3 DNA is TGCAGTGGCTCCCCTAGCGTCTACGAGCAGTACTTC. V is TRBV20-1 and J is TRBJ2-7, with a tentative D call TRBD2 (6 bases). CDR1 and CDR2 from the germline V gene are DFQATT and SNEGSKA (reference sequence). The V end was cut by 7 bases, the J end by 3 bases, with 13 bases between. The CDR3 loop spans 12 amino acids.

The chain joins TRBV20-1 to TRBJ2-7, with 11 bases lining up with TRBD1. V lost 2 bases and J lost 4; bases outside the gene matches: 4. Germline CDR1 reads DFQATT; CDR2 reads SNEGSKA (reference sequence). The CDR3 has 14 residues. The CDR3 loop is CSARSGTGGYEQYF. Written as DNA, the CDR3 is TGCAGTGCTAGATCCGGGACAGGGGGTTACGAGCAGTACTTC.

The rearrangement uses TRBV4-3 and TRBJ2-1, with TRBD2 matching over 8 bases. The CDR3 contains 16 residues. The trim removed 1 base at V and 3 bases at J, leaving 5 bases unmatched. CDR1 is LGHNA, CDR2 YSLEER, per germline. For the CDR3, the DNA is TGCGCCAGCAGCCAAGTGGGACTAGGGGTCTACAATGAGCAGTTCTTC. Translation: CASSQVGLGVYNEQFF.

The table lists this clonotype with many counts. The genes are TRBV27 and TRBJ2-5; D is possibly TRBD1 (5 bases). CDR3 length equals 13 residues. Trimming took off 6 bases at V and 0 bases at J, with 8 bases between the two ends. Germline assignment: CDR1 MNHEY and CDR2 SMNVEV (reference sequence). CDR3: CASSPDNQETQYF. DNA of the CDR3: TGTGCCAGCAGCCCGGACAACCAAGAGACCCAGTACTTC.

This clonotype came up many times. The CDR3 is CASRHLRVRGANTGELFF. The DNA of the CDR3 is TGTGCCAGCAGGCACTTGAGGGTCCGGGGCGCGAACACCGGGGAGCTGTTTTTT. V gene TRBV11-2 combines with J gene TRBJ2-2; D is tentatively TRBD1 or TRBD2 (5 bases each). Germline V gene sequence: CDR1 SGHAT, CDR2 FQNNGV. Trimming cost V 6 bases and J 0 bases, with 20 bases left between them. The CDR3 sequence is 18 residues long.

This clonotype was counted at least ten times. The CDR3 loop is CASSQDRGWTGIYEQYF. CDR3 nucleotide sequence: TGCGCCAGCAGCCAAGATAGAGGTTGGACAGGCATCTACGAGCAGTACTTC. This chain uses TRBV4-3 with TRBJ2-7; TRBD1 matches at 7 bases. Germline CDR1 and CDR2: LGHNA and YSLEER. CDR3 length equals 17 residues. V trimming: 0 bases; J trimming: 3 bases; junction bases outside the gene matches: 11.

In the case of this clonotype: An end of the junction does not agree with germline; a read error may underlie this. This chain links TRBV7-7 with TRBJ2-2, with D perhaps matching TRBD2 (7 bases). CDR1 and CDR2 (germline): SSHAT, FNYEAQ (reference sequence). This CDR3 is built from 19 residues. The CDR3 loop is CASSQITGSGMFGTGELFF. In DNA form, the CDR3 reads TGTGCTAGCAGCCAAATCACAGGGAGCGGGATGTTCGGGACCGGGGAGCTGTTTTTT. Based on the CDR3 plus reference TRBV7-7 and TRBJ2-2, the full variable domain is GAGVSQSPRYKVTKRGQDVTLRCDPISSHATLYWYQQALGQGPEFLTYFNYEAQPDKSGLPSDRFSAERPEGSISTLTIQRTEQRDSAMYRCASSQITGSGMFGTGELFFGEGSRLTVL.

A remark on this clonotype: A read error may be the cause here, since a much bigger clone is one base away. The rearrangement uses TRBV28 and TRBJ2-1; 11 bases align to TRBD2. The germline V gene has CDR1 MDHEN and CDR2 SYDVKM. The CDR3 has 16 residues. DNA of the CDR3: TGTGCCAGCTCTTCGGGACTAGCGGCCTATTACAATGAGCCGTTCTTC. Amino acid sequence: CASSSGLAAYYNEPFF.

This clonotype was recorded at least ten times. The CDR3 DNA is TGCAGTGCTAGTAAGGGAGCTCCCAGCAATCAGCCCCAGCATTTT. Encoded protein: CSASKGAPSNQPQHF. The chain couples TRBV20-1 to TRBJ1-5, with no clear D. Trimming removed 3 bases from V and 1 base from J, with 13 bases in between. Germline CDR1 is DFQATT and CDR2 is SNEGSKA (reference sequence). The CDR3 has 15 amino acids.

This clonotype came up many times. The V and J genes are TRBV7-2 and TRBJ2-1; D possibly matches TRBD1 or TRBD2 (5 bases each). From germline, CDR1 is SGHTA and CDR2 FQGNSA. The CDR3 has 17 amino acids. Trimming stripped 3 bases from V and 3 bases from J, with 18 bases between. The CDR3, as DNA: TGTGCCAGCAGCTTCTACGGGACCCCGTCTTACTACAATGAGCAGTTCTTC. It encodes CASSFYGTPSYYNEQFF.

This clonotype showed up many times. The CDR3 region is CASSQVWAGEYEQYF. DNA of the CDR3: TGCGCCAGCAGCCAAGTTTGGGCAGGGGAGTACGAGCAGTACTTC. The V and J genes are TRBV4-3 and TRBJ2-7, with D possibly being TRBD1 (6 bases). V lost 1 base to trimming and J lost 4 bases, with 14 bases between them. The length of the CDR3 is 15 residues. CDR1 and CDR2 from the germline V gene are LGHNA and YSLEER.

This clonotype was detected many times. In DNA form, the CDR3 reads TGTGCCAGCAGCTTAGACGGACTACCTTACAATGAGCAGTTCTTC. Its translation is CASSLDGLPYNEQFF. This sequence joins TRBV11-2 and TRBJ2-1; weak D call: TRBD2 (6 bases). The CDR3 is made up of 15 amino acids. V shed 0 bases and J shed 4 bases, with 10 bases lying between them. CDR1 is SGHAT, CDR2 FQNNGV, per germline.

This clonotype was recorded at least ten times. This chain links TRBV6-2 or TRBV6-3 with TRBJ2-1; 7 nucleotides match TRBD2. There are 18 residues in the CDR3. CDR1 and CDR2 (germline): MNHEY, SVGEGT. V lost 3 bases and J lost 0; bases outside the gene matches: 11. The CDR3 protein is CASSYLAGKGSSYNEQFF. The CDR3 bases are TGTGCCAGCAGTTATTTAGCGGGTAAGGGCAGCTCCTACAATGAGCAGTTCTTC.

The chain is built from TRBV2 and TRBJ2-7; 8 nucleotides line up with TRBD1. The V gene's germline CDR1 is SNHLY and CDR2 FYNNEI. Trimming took 7 bases from V and 4 from J; bases not matched to a gene: 6. The CDR3 runs to 13 residues. CDR3 sequence (DNA): TGTGCCAGCACCGGACAGGGTGGATACGAGCAGTACTTC. Its translation is CASTGQGGYEQYF. The full variable domain, completed using reference TRBV2 and TRBJ2-7, is EPEVTQTPSHQVTQMGQEVILRCVPISNHLYFYWYRQILGQKVEFLVSFYNNEISEKSEIFDDQFSVERPDGSNFTLKIRSTKLEDSAMYFCASTGQGGYEQYFGPGTRLTVT.

This clonotype was counted only a few times. The chain carries TRBV6-1 and TRBJ2-7, with TRBD1 matching 9 bases. The CDR3 consists of 16 residues. Germline CDR1 is MNHNS and CDR2 is SASEGT. After removal of 6 bases from V and 0 bases from J, the junction contained 9 bases not matched to a gene. DNA of the CDR3: TGTGCCAGCAGGCGCCACGGGACAGGGAGCTCCTACGAGCAGTACTTC. Translating gives CASRRHGTGSSYEQYF.

This clonotype was seen a few times. DNA for the CDR3: TGTGCCAGCAGCCGAACGGACAGGGTCTTCGAGCAGTACTTC. Amino acids: CASSRTDRVFEQYF. This chain joins TRBV28 and TRBJ2-7; 8 positions match TRBD1. Unmatched junction bases numbered 10, after V lost 6 bases and J lost 6 bases. There are 14 residues in the CDR3. Germline V gene data show CDR1 as MDHEN and CDR2 as SYDVKM. The full variable domain, with the rest looked up from reference TRBV28 and TRBJ2-7, is DVKVTQSSRYLVKRTGEKVFLECVQDMDHENMFWYRQDPGLGLRLIYFSYDVKMKEKGDIPEGYSVSREKKERFSLILESASTNQTSMYLCASSRTDRVFEQYFGPGTRLTVT.

The V call is TRBV28, the J call TRBJ2-7, with TRBD1 matching over 10 bases. The CDR3 spans 16 residues. Germline CDR1 reads MDHEN; CDR2 reads SYDVKM. J lost 2 bases, V lost 7 bases, and 11 bases had no gene match. CDR3: CASTLDRGRGAYEQYF. The CDR3 bases are TGTGCCAGCACCCTTGACAGGGGGCGCGGGGCCTACGAGCAGTACTTC. Looking up the rest from reference TRBV28 and TRBJ2-7 gives the full variable domain: DVKVTQSSRYLVKRTGEKVFLECVQDMDHENMFWYRQDPGLGLRLIYFSYDVKMKEKGDIPEGYSVSREKKERFSLILESASTNQTSMYLCASTLDRGRGAYEQYFGPGTRLTVT.

The rearrangement joins TRBV6-2 or TRBV6-3 to TRBJ1-2, with unresolved D. The V gene's germline CDR1 is MNHEY and CDR2 SVGEGT. This CDR3 comprises 13 residues. V gave up 2 bases and J gave up 6 bases, with 10 bases separating them. The CDR3 DNA reads as TGTGCCAGCAGTTACGAGGAGGTGCATGGCTACACCTTC. Its protein is CASSYEEVHGYTF.